The clone carrying this TCR beta chain was seen only a few times. The antigen remains unidentified. This record belongs to a study of Tregs in tolerant kidney transplant recipients. The CDR3 spans 15 residues. Germline lookup yields CDR1 SGHDN and CDR2 FVKESK. V was pared by 1 base and J by 8 bases, with 17 bases between. Measured with immunoSEQ multiplex PCR; TCRdb has only the in-frame clones, and not every one. The data contain roughly 4,200 clones, 45% to 70% of them singletons. Material for sequencing was CD8+ T cells from blood cultured with allogeneic cells. This chain joins TRBV14 and TRBJ1-2; possibly TRBD1 for D (5 bases). This TCR derives from a human donor in good health. The CDR3: CASSQVAREVGGYTF. CDR3 coding DNA: TGTGCCAGCAGCCAAGTTGCCAGGGAGGTTGGAGGCTACACCTTC.